This passage covers 30 T cell receptor beta chains from one sample sequenced in a study of shared clonotypes between healthy human individuals. Sequencing used immunoSEQ multiplex PCR; TCRdb keeps in-frame clones, though not all of them. The table lists just over 2,000,000 clones, approximately 95% of them singletons, with more than 0.95% in the top ten. CD45RO-negative cells were positively selected for CCR7, leaving out terminally differentiated effector memory CD45RA+ cells. The sequenced sample was naive CD8+ T cells sorted from blood. The receptor set was obtained from a man aged 18 to 30 in good health.

This chain connects TRBV2 to TRBJ1-2; D possibly corresponds to TRBD1 (5 bases). V lost 9 bases and J lost 14, with 19 bases in between. The germline V gene has CDR1 SNHLY and CDR2 FYNNEI. The CDR3 runs to 11 residues. The CDR3 sequence is CASGGGQVFTF. DNA of the CDR3: TGTGCCAGTGGGGGAGGGCAGGTATTTACCTTC.

The chain carries TRBV4-1 and TRBJ1-1; unclear D gene. CDR3 size: 14 residues. The ends were cut back, 0 bases at V and 7 bases at J, with 12 bases in the middle. The germline gives CDR1 MGHRA, CDR2 YSYEKL. In nucleotides, the CDR3 is TGCGCCAGCAGCCAAGATCGTACGGTAGGTGAAGCTTTCTTT. The encoded protein is CASSQDRTVGEAFF.

This rearrangement joins TRBV13 to TRBJ2-7, with TRBD2 matching 12 bases. J lost 5 bases, V lost 4 bases, and 9 bases had no gene match. Germline CDR1 and CDR2: PRHDT and FYEKMQ (reference sequence). The CDR3 runs 16 residues. CDR3 protein: CASSSLRLAGEDEQYF. CDR3 nucleotide sequence: TGTGCCAGCAGCTCCCTGAGACTAGCGGGGGAGGACGAGCAGTACTTC. Variable domain in full (rest from reference TRBV13 and TRBJ2-7): AAGVIQSPRHLIKEKRETATLKCYPIPRHDTVYWYQQGPGQDPQFLISFYEKMQSDKGSIPDRFSAQQFSDYHSELNMSSLELGDSALYFCASSSLRLAGEDEQYFGPGTRLTVT.

This chain connects TRBV6-1 to TRBJ2-7; either TRBD1 or TRBD2 may supply D (5 bases each). Between the trimmed V and J ends, which lost 3 bases and 5 bases, there was a span of 23 bases. This CDR3 spans 17 amino acids. The germline V gene encodes CDR1 MNHNS and CDR2 SASEGT. DNA for the CDR3: TGTGCCAGCAGTGACCTCCCAGCTCCGGGGCCTCTAGACGAGCAGTACTTC. Protein product: CASSDLPAPGPLDEQYF.

The chain couples TRBV18 to TRBJ2-1, with D perhaps TRBD1 (5 bases). This CDR3 contains 14 residues. Looked up from germline, CDR1 is KGHSH and CDR2 is LQKENI. Trimming pared 0 bases from V and 6 bases from J, leaving 9 bases between. The CDR3: CASSPPTQGNEQFF. The CDR3 DNA reads as TGTGCCAGCTCACCACCGACGCAGGGCAATGAGCAGTTCTTC. Variable domain in full (rest from reference TRBV18 and TRBJ2-1): NAGVMQNPRHLVRRRGQEARLRCSPMKGHSHVYWYRQLPEEGLKFMVYLQKENIIDESGMPKERFSAEFPKEGPSILRIQQVVRGDSAAYFCASSPPTQGNEQFFGPGTRLTVL.

The V and J genes are TRBV27 and TRBJ1-5; maybe TRBD1 (5 bases). V was trimmed by 5 bases and J by 6 bases, leaving 11 bases between them. The CDR3 totals 13 residues. Germline values: CDR1 MNHEY, CDR2 SMNVEV (reference sequence). The CDR3 nucleotides read TGTGCCAGCAGTCCGCTTGGGGGTCAGCCCCAGCATTTT. Translating gives CASSPLGGQPQHF.

This chain links TRBV28 with TRBJ1-5; 9 bases are a match to TRBD1. There are 14 residues in the CDR3. CDR1 is MDHEN, CDR2 SYDVKM, per germline. With 5 bases clipped from V and 5 bases from J, the junction kept 4 bases outside the gene matches. This CDR3 reads CASSAGTGYQPQHF. CDR3 bases: TGTGCCAGCAGTGCCGGGACAGGGTATCAGCCCCAGCATTTT. The full variable domain, its missing parts supplied by reference TRBV28 and TRBJ1-5, is DVKVTQSSRYLVKRTGEKVFLECVQDMDHENMFWYRQDPGLGLRLIYFSYDVKMKEKGDIPEGYSVSREKKERFSLILESASTNQTSMYLCASSAGTGYQPQHFGDGTRLSIL.

V and J are TRBV5-1 and TRBJ2-5; TRBD1 aligns across 7 bases. CDR1 is SGHRS and CDR2 is YFSETQ in the germline V gene. The CDR3 covers 15 residues. The J segment lost 2 bases and the V segment lost 4 bases, leaving 8 bases of the junction unmatched. This CDR3 is CASSNRDRPQETQYF. The CDR3 region has the DNA TGCGCCAGCAGCAACCGGGACAGACCTCAAGAGACCCAGTACTTC.

V is TRBV2 and J is TRBJ1-5, with D tentatively TRBD1 (5 bases). Trimming removed 2 bases at V and 3 bases at J, with 20 bases between. This CDR3 is 18 amino acids long. Germline CDR1 reads SNHLY; CDR2 reads FYNNEI. The CDR3 sequence is CASSEWDGLYLPNQPQHF. For the CDR3, the DNA is TGTGCCAGCAGTGAATGGGACGGGCTCTATTTGCCCAATCAGCCCCAGCATTTT. The whole variable domain, filled in from reference TRBV2 and TRBJ1-5, reads EPEVTQTPSHQVTQMGQEVILRCVPISNHLYFYWYRQILGQKVEFLVSFYNNEISEKSEIFDDQFSVERPDGSNFTLKIRSTKLEDSAMYFCASSEWDGLYLPNQPQHFGDGTRLSIL.

The chain is built from TRBV4-3 and TRBJ2-3; TRBD2 agrees at 12 bases. Trimming took 0 bases from V and 2 from J; bases not matched to a gene: 3. The germline V gene has CDR1 LGHNA and CDR2 YSLEER. The length of the CDR3 is 17 residues. CDR3 in amino acids: CASSQDRLAGVTDTQYF. In nucleotides, the CDR3 is TGCGCCAGCAGCCAAGATCGACTAGCGGGAGTCACAGATACGCAGTATTTT.

V and J are TRBV27 and TRBJ2-7; 11 bases line up with TRBD2. The CDR3 has 16 residues. The germline V gene has CDR1 MNHEY and CDR2 SMNVEV (reference sequence). With 6 bases clipped from V and 3 bases from J, the junction kept 10 bases outside the gene matches. As DNA, the CDR3 is TGTGCCAGCAGCCCACTAGCGGGGGAGCTAGTCTACGAGCAGTACTTC. Encoded protein: CASSPLAGELVYEQYF.

This chain uses TRBV5-1 with TRBJ2-7; a possible D gene is TRBD2 (5 bases). CDR3 length: 15 residues. Germline V gives CDR1 SGHRS, CDR2 YFSETQ. V was pared by 0 bases and J by 2 bases, with 12 bases between. The CDR3 protein is CASSLADGSPYEQYF. For the CDR3, the DNA is TGCGCCAGCAGCTTGGCCGATGGGAGCCCCTACGAGCAGTACTTC.

This chain links TRBV2 with TRBJ2-3, with 11 bases fitting TRBD2. Per the germline V gene, CDR1 is SNHLY and CDR2 is FYNNEI. With 0 bases clipped from V and 7 bases from J, the junction kept 6 bases outside the gene matches. The CDR3 loop spans 16 amino acids. The DNA of the CDR3 is TGTGCCAGCAGTGAAGCGGTAGCGGGGGGGCGATATACGCAGTATTTT. Protein: CASSEAVAGGRYTQYF.

This chain links TRBV29-1 with TRBJ2-5; D unresolved. CDR1 and CDR2 (germline): SQVTM, ANQGSEA. The CDR3 loop spans 15 amino acids. Trimming took off 2 bases at V and 7 bases at J, with 20 bases between the two ends. CDR3 nucleotides: TGCAGCGTTGAATATCTAGGCGACAACTCCGGGACCCAGTACTTC. This codes for CSVEYLGDNSGTQYF.

This chain links TRBV7-6 with TRBJ2-4, with D tentatively TRBD1 (6 bases). V shed 5 bases and J shed 8 bases, with 13 bases lying between them. Looked up from germline, CDR1 is SGHVS and CDR2 is FNYEAQ. This CDR3 comprises 13 residues. CDR3 coding DNA: TGTGCCAGCAGCGGAACAGGGACGGACATTCAGTACTTC. This translates into CASSGTGTDIQYF.

The chain joins TRBV7-2 to TRBJ2-3; D is unresolved. Trimming shortened V by 5 bases and J by 5 bases, and 8 bases separated the two germline ends. CDR1 is SGHTA and CDR2 is FQGNSA in the germline V gene. This CDR3 spans 12 amino acids. The CDR3 loop reads CASSNRLDTQYF. The DNA for the CDR3 is TGTGCCAGCAGCAACAGACTAGATACGCAGTATTTT.

The gene calls are TRBV2 and TRBJ1-4, with D possibly TRBD1 on 5 matching bases. In germline, CDR1 is SNHLY, CDR2 FYNNEI. V was trimmed by 7 bases and J by 5 bases, leaving 20 bases between them. There are 16 residues in the CDR3. The CDR3 nucleotides read TGTGCCAGCAATAGAAAGGGGACGATCCCAAATGAAAAACTGTTTTTT. It translates to CASNRKGTIPNEKLFF.

The CDR3 region has the DNA TGTGCCAGCAGCCCGTCCGGGGGTGAGCAGTTCTTC. Translation gives CASSPSGGEQFF. The V gene is TRBV13, the J gene TRBJ2-1; weak D call: TRBD2 (6 bases). Germline-derived CDR1 and CDR2 are PRHDT and FYEKMQ (reference sequence). Trimming pared 5 bases from V and 9 bases from J, leaving 11 bases between. This CDR3 is built from 12 residues.

The chain uses TRBV2 and TRBJ1-2; D perhaps matches TRBD1 (5 bases). V was cut by 2 bases and J by 1 base, with 14 bases left in between. The germline V gene has CDR1 SNHLY and CDR2 FYNNEI. The CDR3 loop spans 16 amino acids. As DNA, the CDR3 is TGTGCCAGCAGTGAAATAAGGGACTCAGTTAACTATGGCTACACCTTC. Its protein product is CASSEIRDSVNYGYTF.

V is TRBV30 and J is TRBJ2-3; tentative D call: TRBD2 (6 bases). Trimming shortened V by 2 bases and J by 6 bases, and 12 bases separated the two germline ends. The CDR3 runs 13 residues. From germline, CDR1 is GTSNPN and CDR2 SVGIG (reference sequence). The CDR3 nucleotides are TGTGCCTGGAGTTCCACTGGGGGGGATACGCAGTATTTT. This sequence encodes CAWSSTGGDTQYF.

The gene calls are TRBV27 and TRBJ2-5; D gene uncertain. The V gene lost 5 bases and the J gene lost 3 bases, with 10 bases spanning the gap. The CDR3 runs to 13 residues. Germline loops: CDR1 MNHEY, CDR2 SMNVEV (reference sequence). The CDR3 is CASSGQPKETQYF. CDR3 sequence (DNA): TGTGCCAGCAGTGGCCAGCCGAAAGAGACCCAGTACTTC.

The rearrangement links TRBV13 to TRBJ1-2, with D possibly matching TRBD1 (6 bases). V was trimmed by 5 bases and J by 4 bases, leaving 11 bases between them. The length of the CDR3 is 13 residues. Germline CDR1 PRHDT, CDR2 FYEKMQ (reference sequence). CDR3 loop: CASSPGQSYGYTF. CDR3 DNA: TGTGCCAGCAGCCCCGGACAGAGCTATGGCTACACCTTC.

The CDR3 region is CASSFFNGGGTDTQYF. The CDR3 DNA is TGCGCCAGCAGCTTCTTTAACGGCGGGGGCACAGATACGCAGTATTTT. V gene TRBV5-1 combines with J gene TRBJ2-3; D perhaps matches TRBD2 (6 bases). CDR3 length: 16 amino acids. Trimming shortened V by 2 bases and J by 1 base, and 14 bases separated the two germline ends. Germline V lookup: CDR1 SGHRS, CDR2 YFSETQ.

The chain joins TRBV10-2 to TRBJ1-6, with unresolved D. Germline-derived CDR1 and CDR2 are WSHSY and SAAADI. The V end lost 2 bases, the J end lost 14 bases, and 7 bases lay between the germline ends. The CDR3 consists of 11 residues. DNA of the CDR3: TGCGCCAGCAGTGAGGATAGGGCCCTCCACTTT. Translated: CASSEDRALHF.

The V and J genes are TRBV5-6 and TRBJ2-1; unclear D gene. Trimming took 4 bases from V and 3 from J, leaving 11 bases between them. CDR1 SGHDT and CDR2 YYEEEE come from the germline V gene. The CDR3 covers 14 residues. For the CDR3, the DNA is TGTGCCAGCAGCCAACAAACGGGCTACAATGAGCAGTTCTTC. Translation gives CASSQQTGYNEQFF. The full variable domain, with the rest looked up from reference TRBV5-6 and TRBJ2-1, is DAGVTQSPTHLIKTRGQQVTLRCSPKSGHDTVSWYQQALGQGPQFIFQYYEEEERQRGNFPDRFSGHQFPNYSSELNVNALLLGDSALYLCASSQQTGYNEQFFGPGTRLTVL.

This clone was seen more than once but under ten times. The chain uses TRBV30 and TRBJ1-1; D gene ambiguous. Germline assignment: CDR1 GTSNPN and CDR2 SVGIG (reference sequence). This CDR3 has 12 amino acids. Between the trimmed V and J ends, which lost 8 bases and 2 bases, there was a span of 12 bases. The CDR3 nucleotides read TGTGCCGGCATGGGAGTAAACACTGAAGCTTTCTTT. Translated: CAGMGVNTEAFF.

This chain connects TRBV5-4 to TRBJ2-7; 9 nucleotides agree with TRBD2. V dropped 0 bases and J dropped 0; count of bases not matched to a gene: 7. The CDR3 covers 17 residues. Germline V gene sequence: CDR1 SGHNT, CDR2 YYREEE (reference sequence). The CDR3 reads CASSLGLASGTSYEQYF. DNA for the CDR3: TGTGCCAGCAGCTTGGGGTTGGCTAGCGGGACCTCCTACGAGCAGTACTTC.

A word on this clone: The sample holds other DNA sequences that translate to the same CDR3. This chain uses TRBV29-1 with TRBJ2-7; D unresolved. The CDR3 totals 10 residues. Trimming took off 4 bases at V and 3 bases at J, with 4 bases between the two ends. The germline CDR1 and CDR2 sequences are SQVTM and ANQGSEA. The CDR3 coding sequence is TGCAGCGTTGTAAGCTACGAGCAGTACTTC. Translation: CSVVSYEQYF.

The gene calls are TRBV28 and TRBJ2-1; TRBD1 might be the D (8 bases). CDR1 is MDHEN and CDR2 is SYDVKM in the germline V gene. The CDR3 runs to 14 residues. Trimming cost V 7 bases and J 4 bases, with 14 bases left between them. CDR3 nucleotides: TGTGCCAGCACCGAACAGGGGGGGTACAATGAGCAGTTCTTC. Its translation: CASTEQGGYNEQFF.

V is TRBV2 and J is TRBJ1-6; D might be TRBD1 (5 bases). Germline CDR1 SNHLY, CDR2 FYNNEI. There are 17 residues in the CDR3. V was trimmed by 0 bases and J by 10 bases, leaving 19 bases between them. The CDR3 region has the DNA TGTGCCAGCAGTGAAGCGGGGGAGGGAGGGCCTCAGTCACCCCTCCACTTT. This codes for CASSEAGEGGPQSPLHF.